Below, 11 T cell receptor beta chains from the same sample are listed, as sequenced in a study of blood T cell repertoires in COVID-19. The table came from immunoSEQ multiplex PCR; TCRdb's copy has only in-frame clones and leaves some out. Of 150,000 to 200,000 clones listed, approximately 83% are singletons. Material for sequencing was PBMCs or T cells enriched from blood (not recorded which). These receptor sequences come from a woman aged 55-75 years who had recovered from COVID-19.

Written as DNA, the CDR3 is TGTGCCAGTACCTCATCGCCCAGGGGGTCGAGAAATGAAAAACTGTTTTTT. The encoded protein is CASTSSPRGSRNEKLFF. The genes are TRBV19 and TRBJ1-4; 7 positions match TRBD1. From germline, CDR1 is LNHDA and CDR2 SQIVND (reference sequence). The CDR3 has 17 amino acids. The V gene end was trimmed by 7 bases and the J gene end by 5 bases; junction bases not matched to a gene: 16. Using reference TRBV19 and TRBJ1-4 for the parts outside the CDR3, the full variable domain is DGGITQSPKYLFRKEGQNVTLSCEQNLNHDAMYWYRQDPGQGLRLIYYSQIVNDFQKGDIAEGYSVSREKKESFPLTVTSAQKNPTAFYLCASTSSPRGSRNEKLFFGSGTQLSVL.

The V and J genes are TRBV12-3 or TRBV12-4 and TRBJ1-1, with 7 nucleotides matching TRBD1. This CDR3 spans 13 amino acids. With 6 bases clipped from V and 8 bases from J, the junction kept 9 bases outside the gene matches. CDR3 protein: CASRTGQASEAFF. DNA for the CDR3: TGTGCCAGCAGGACCGGACAGGCGTCCGAAGCTTTCTTT.

This clone was picked up a small number of times. The chain couples TRBV15 to TRBJ2-7; the D is unclear. Germline V gene data show CDR1 as LNHNV and CDR2 as YYDKDF (reference sequence). The CDR3 is 14 amino acids. Trimming took 0 bases from V and 5 from J, leaving 11 bases between them. This CDR3 is CATSRDGTLNEQYF. DNA for the CDR3: TGTGCCACCAGCAGAGACGGTACGCTGAACGAGCAGTACTTC.

This rearrangement joins TRBV9 to TRBJ1-3; D remains ambiguous. This CDR3 is built from 13 residues. The germline gives CDR1 SGDLS, CDR2 YYNGEE. V lost 5 bases and J lost 2, with 8 bases in between. The CDR3 reads CASSGVPGNTIYF. Here the CDR3 DNA reads TGTGCCAGCAGTGGAGTCCCTGGAAACACCATATATTTT.

The gene calls are TRBV5-4 and TRBJ1-6; 7 bases align to TRBD1. Germline trimming cut 3 bases from V and 7 bases from J; bases unmatched to any gene: 4. The CDR3 runs 14 residues. From germline, CDR1 is SGHNT and CDR2 YYREEE (reference sequence). DNA of the CDR3: TGTGCCAGCAGCTATGACAGGGTGAATTCACCCCTCCACTTT. Protein: CASSYDRVNSPLHF.

The chain is built from TRBV7-3 and TRBJ2-2; 9 nucleotides align to TRBD2. The length of the CDR3 is 15 residues. Germline values: CDR1 SGHTA, CDR2 FQGTGA. The ends lost 6 bases at V and 4 bases at J; junction bases unmatched: 6. CDR3 in DNA: TGTGCCAGCAGTCGTAGCGGGGGCGGCACCGGGGAGCTGTTTTTT. Its protein product is CASSRSGGGTGELFF.

The genes are TRBV12-3 or TRBV12-4 and TRBJ2-2; TRBD2 is a possible D gene (5 bases). V shed 8 bases and J shed 6 bases, with 13 bases lying between them. CDR3 length equals 13 residues. This CDR3 is CASSNGVAGELFF. The CDR3 region has the DNA TGTGCCAGCTCTAACGGGGTGGCCGGGGAGCTGTTTTTT.

This clone was counted a single time. The chain joins TRBV28 to TRBJ2-5, with TRBD2 as a possible D gene (5 bases). The CDR3 is made up of 13 amino acids. The V end lost 8 bases, the J end lost 4 bases, and 14 bases lay between the germline ends. Looked up from germline, CDR1 is MDHEN and CDR2 is SYDVKM. DNA for the CDR3: TGTGCCAGCGAAAACCCGGGGAGAGAGACCCAGTACTTC. This codes for CASENPGRETQYF.

The genes are TRBV12-3 or TRBV12-4 and TRBJ1-1; D may be TRBD1 (6 bases). This CDR3 region has 13 residues. V was cut by 1 base and J by 10 bases, with 13 bases left in between. The CDR3: CASSLGTAASAFF. DNA for the CDR3: TGTGCCAGCAGTTTAGGGACAGCGGCTTCAGCTTTCTTT.

The chain carries TRBV24-1 and TRBJ2-3, with 13 bases lining up with TRBD2. J lost 8 bases, V lost 4 bases, and 14 bases had no gene match. This CDR3 has 18 residues. Germline V gene data show CDR1 as KGHDR and CDR2 as SFDVKD. The CDR3 here is CATSDTPGLAGTSGTQYF. For the CDR3, the DNA is TGTGCCACCAGTGACACACCGGGACTAGCGGGGACTTCCGGTACGCAGTATTTT.

The J gene is TRBJ1-5, the V gene TRBV28, with 8 bases fitting TRBD1. This CDR3 spans 15 amino acids. Germline assignment: CDR1 MDHEN and CDR2 SYDVKM. J lost 5 bases, V lost 6 bases, and 9 bases had no gene match. In DNA, the CDR3 is TGTGCCAGCAGCATCTATCAGGGGGCCCATCAGCCCCAGCATTTT. Encoded protein: CASSIYQGAHQPQHF.